The clone carrying this TCR beta chain was seen more than once but under ten times. No antigen is known for it. Next came a second PCR, run for about 7 to 12 cycles, which used a sample-barcoded 5' primer along with a J-beta primer mix. TCRdb recomputed calls from the 5' RACE reads with MiXCR, one row per CDR3 protein. The table includes 780,000 or so distinct CDR3 sequences, roughly three fifths detected once. This record comes from a study of blood T cells in healthy people across ages. Study findings and constraints: More naive CD4+ cells and higher diversity were found in long-lived than in aged donors. Total diversity from one million sequenced T cells was likely underestimated. Nothing was known about donor CMV status, and this possibly confounded expanded clonotype changes.

This receptor was identified in a man aged 40-49 years in good health. Sample: blood.

CDR3 in amino acids: CANTEVESATTDTQYF. The CDR3 coding sequence is TGTGCCAACACCGAGGTCGAGAGCGCGACCACAGATACGCAGTATTTT. The rearrangement uses TRBV7-9 and TRBJ2-3; D remains unclear. Germline lookup yields CDR1 SEHNR and CDR2 FQNEAQ (reference sequence). The CDR3 contains 16 residues. V was shortened by 10 bases and J by 2 bases, with 22 bases between the two germline ends.